This T cell receptor (beta chain) emerged from a study of T cell responses to AZD1222 COVID-19 vaccine. Remarks on this clone: What it recognizes is unknown.

Produced via immunoSEQ multiplex PCR; TCRdb's table is partial and in-frame only. The table lists some 150,000 clones, approximately 89% of them singletons. Study results and caveats: Samples come after the peak T cell response, not at day 14. Only a handful of AZD1222 recipients, several in all, had baseline seropositivity.

Pooling was applied to second doses at about 4 or about 12 weeks. Germline V gene data show CDR1 as KGHDR and CDR2 as SFDVKD. The CDR3 spans 12 residues. Unmatched junction bases numbered 7, after V lost 4 bases and J lost 12 bases. This material consisted of peripheral blood, taken 28 days after the second AZD1222 dose. The clonotype originates from an adult who received the AZD1222 COVID-19 vaccine. This chain connects TRBV24-1 to TRBJ2-5, with 7 bases aligning to TRBD1. This CDR3 is CATSDTGEVKYF. In DNA form, the CDR3 reads TGTGCCACCAGTGACACAGGGGAAGTGAAGTACTTC.